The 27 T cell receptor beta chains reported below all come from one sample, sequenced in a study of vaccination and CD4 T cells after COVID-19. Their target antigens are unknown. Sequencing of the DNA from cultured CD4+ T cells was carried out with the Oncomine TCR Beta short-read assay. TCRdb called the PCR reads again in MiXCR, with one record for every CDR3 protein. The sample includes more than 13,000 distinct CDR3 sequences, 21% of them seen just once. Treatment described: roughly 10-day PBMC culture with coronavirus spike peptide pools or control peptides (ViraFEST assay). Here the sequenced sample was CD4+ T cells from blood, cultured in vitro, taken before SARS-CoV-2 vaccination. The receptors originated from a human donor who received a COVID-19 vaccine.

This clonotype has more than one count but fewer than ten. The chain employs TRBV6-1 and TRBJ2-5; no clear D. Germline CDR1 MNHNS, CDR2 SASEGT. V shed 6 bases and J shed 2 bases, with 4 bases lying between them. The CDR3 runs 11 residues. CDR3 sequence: CASSLQETQYF. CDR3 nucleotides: TGTGCCAGCAGCCTACAAGAGACCCAGTACTTC.

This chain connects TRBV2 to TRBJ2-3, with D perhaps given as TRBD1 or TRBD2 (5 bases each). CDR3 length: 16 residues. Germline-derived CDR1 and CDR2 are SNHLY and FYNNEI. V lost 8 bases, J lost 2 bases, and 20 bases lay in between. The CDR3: CASGSGYGATTDTQYF. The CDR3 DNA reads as TGTGCCAGCGGTTCCGGATACGGGGCTACCACAGATACGCAGTATTTT.

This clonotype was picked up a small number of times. The CDR3 sequence is CASRGSTGGEGGYSGANVLTF. The DNA of the CDR3 is TGTGCCAGCAGAGGGAGTACAGGGGGCGAAGGGGGGTACTCTGGGGCCAACGTCCTGACTTTC. The V and J genes are TRBV6-1 and TRBJ2-6; 9 nucleotides match TRBD1. This CDR3 contains 21 residues. Germline CDR1 MNHNS, CDR2 SASEGT. V lost 6 bases, J lost 0 bases, and 18 bases stayed unmatched.

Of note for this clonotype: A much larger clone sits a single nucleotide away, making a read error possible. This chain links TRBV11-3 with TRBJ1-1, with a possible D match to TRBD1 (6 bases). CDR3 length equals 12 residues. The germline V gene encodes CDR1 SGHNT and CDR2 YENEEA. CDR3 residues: CASSSTQGTAIF. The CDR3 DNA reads TGTGCCAGCAGCTCGACACAGGGAACGGCTATCTTT. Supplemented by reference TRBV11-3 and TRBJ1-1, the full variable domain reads EAGVVQSPRYKIIEKKQPVAFWCNPISGHNTLYWYLQNLGQGPELLIRYENEEAVDDSQLPKDRFSAERLKGVDSTLKIQPAELGDSAVYLCASSSTQGTAIFGQGTRLTVV.

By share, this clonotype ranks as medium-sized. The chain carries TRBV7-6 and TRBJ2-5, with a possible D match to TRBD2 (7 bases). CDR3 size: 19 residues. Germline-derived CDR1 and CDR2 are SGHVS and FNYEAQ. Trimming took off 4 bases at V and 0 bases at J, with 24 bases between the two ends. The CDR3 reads CASSYQRLGGLKYQETQYF. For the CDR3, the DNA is TGTGCCAGCAGCTACCAACGGCTGGGGGGGCTTAAGTACCAAGAGACCCAGTACTTC.

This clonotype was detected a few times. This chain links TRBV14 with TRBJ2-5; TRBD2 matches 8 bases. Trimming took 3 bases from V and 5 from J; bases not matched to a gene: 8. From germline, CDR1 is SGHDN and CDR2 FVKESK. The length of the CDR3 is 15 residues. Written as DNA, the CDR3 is TGTGCCAGCAGCCAGTCTTTCGGGGGGGCGGAGACCCAGTACTTC. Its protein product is CASSQSFGGAETQYF.

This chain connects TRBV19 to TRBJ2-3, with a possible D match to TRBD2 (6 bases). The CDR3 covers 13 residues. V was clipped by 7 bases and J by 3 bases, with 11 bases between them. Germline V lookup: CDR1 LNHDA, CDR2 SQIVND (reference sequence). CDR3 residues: CASTSGETDTQYF. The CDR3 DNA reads TGTGCCAGTACATCGGGGGAGACAGATACGCAGTATTTT.

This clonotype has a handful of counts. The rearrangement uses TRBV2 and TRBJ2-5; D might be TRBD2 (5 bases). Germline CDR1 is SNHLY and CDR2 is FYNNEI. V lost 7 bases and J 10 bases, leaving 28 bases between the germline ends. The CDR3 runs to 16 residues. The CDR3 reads CASTSARQTSSGGQYF. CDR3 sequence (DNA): TGTGCCAGCACCTCTGCTCGGCAGACTTCAAGTGGAGGCCAGTACTTC. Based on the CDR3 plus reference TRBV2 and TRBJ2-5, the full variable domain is EPEVTQTPSHQVTQMGQEVILRCVPISNHLYFYWYRQILGQKVEFLVSFYNNEISEKSEIFDDQFSVERPDGSNFTLKIRSTKLEDSAMYFCASTSARQTSSGGQYFGPGTRLLVL.

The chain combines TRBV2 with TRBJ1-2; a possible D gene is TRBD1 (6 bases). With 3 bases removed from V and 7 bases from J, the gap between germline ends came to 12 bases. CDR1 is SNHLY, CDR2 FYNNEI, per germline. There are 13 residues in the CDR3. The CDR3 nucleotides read TGTGCCAGCAGTGATCAGGGGCGCGGTGGCTACACCTTC. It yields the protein CASSDQGRGGYTF.

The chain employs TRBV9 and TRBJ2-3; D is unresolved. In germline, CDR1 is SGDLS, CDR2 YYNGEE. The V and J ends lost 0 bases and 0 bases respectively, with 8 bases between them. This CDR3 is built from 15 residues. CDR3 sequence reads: CASSVVSGSTDTQYF. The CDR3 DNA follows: TGTGCCAGCAGCGTAGTTTCAGGTAGCACAGATACGCAGTATTTT.

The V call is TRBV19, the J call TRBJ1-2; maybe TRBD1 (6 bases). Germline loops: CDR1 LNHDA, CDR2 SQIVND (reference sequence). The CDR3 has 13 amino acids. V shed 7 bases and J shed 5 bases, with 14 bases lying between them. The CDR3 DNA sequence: TGTGCCAGTAATCTACAGGGTCGGTATGGCTACACCTTC. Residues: CASNLQGRYGYTF.

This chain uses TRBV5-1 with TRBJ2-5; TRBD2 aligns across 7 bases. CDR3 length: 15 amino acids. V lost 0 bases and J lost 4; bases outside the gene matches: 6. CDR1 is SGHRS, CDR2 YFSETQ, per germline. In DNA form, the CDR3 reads TGCGCCAGCAGCTTGGAGGGACTACTAGGAGAGACCCAGTACTTC. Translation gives CASSLEGLLGETQYF.

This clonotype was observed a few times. Here the CDR3 reads CASKRVGGESSPLHF. In DNA, the CDR3 is TGCGCCAGCAAACGGGTGGGGGGGGAATCTTCACCCCTCCACTTT. The chain couples TRBV5-1 to TRBJ1-6, with a weak D call TRBD1 (5 bases). The V and J ends lost 6 bases and 9 bases respectively, with 19 bases between them. CDR3 length equals 15 residues. Germline values: CDR1 SGHRS, CDR2 YFSETQ.

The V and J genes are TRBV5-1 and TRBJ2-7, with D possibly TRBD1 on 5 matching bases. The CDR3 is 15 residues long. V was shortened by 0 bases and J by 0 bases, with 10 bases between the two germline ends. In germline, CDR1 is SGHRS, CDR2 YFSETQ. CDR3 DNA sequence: TGCGCCAGCAGCTTGGGCCAGGGCCGCTCCTACGAGCAGTACTTC. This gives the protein CASSLGQGRSYEQYF.

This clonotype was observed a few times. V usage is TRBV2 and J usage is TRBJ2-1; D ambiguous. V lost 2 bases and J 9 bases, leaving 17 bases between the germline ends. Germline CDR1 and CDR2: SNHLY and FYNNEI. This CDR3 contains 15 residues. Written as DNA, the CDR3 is TGTGCCAGCAGTGAAAGGGTGGATAGTCCCGGTGAGCAGTTCTTC. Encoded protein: CASSERVDSPGEQFF.

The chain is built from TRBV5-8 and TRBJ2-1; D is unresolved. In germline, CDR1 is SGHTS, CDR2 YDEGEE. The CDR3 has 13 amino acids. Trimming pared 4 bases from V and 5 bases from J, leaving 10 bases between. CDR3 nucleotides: TGTGCCAGCAGCACGAACCATAACAATGAGCAGTTCTTC. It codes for CASSTNHNNEQFF.

CDR3 amino acids: CAWRAGRNTEAFF. CDR3 in DNA: TGTGCCTGGAGGGCTGGAAGGAACACTGAAGCTTTCTTT. This chain uses TRBV30 with TRBJ1-1, with D hard to call. The length of the CDR3 is 13 residues. Trimming shortened V by 3 bases and J by 1 base, and 9 bases separated the two germline ends. Germline V gene sequence: CDR1 GTSNPN, CDR2 SVGIG (reference sequence).

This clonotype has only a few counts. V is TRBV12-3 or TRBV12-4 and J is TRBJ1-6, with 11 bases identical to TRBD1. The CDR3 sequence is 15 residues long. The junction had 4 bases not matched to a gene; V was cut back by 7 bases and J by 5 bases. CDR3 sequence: CASTAGQGDNSPLHF. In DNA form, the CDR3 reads TGTGCCAGCACCGCGGGACAGGGGGATAATTCACCCCTCCACTTT.

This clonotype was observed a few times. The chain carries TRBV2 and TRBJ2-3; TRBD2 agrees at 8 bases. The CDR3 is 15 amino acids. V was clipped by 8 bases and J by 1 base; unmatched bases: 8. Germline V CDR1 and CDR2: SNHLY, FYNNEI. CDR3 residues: CASWRGARRTDTQYF. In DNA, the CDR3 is TGTGCCAGCTGGCGGGGGGCTCGACGCACAGATACGCAGTATTTT.

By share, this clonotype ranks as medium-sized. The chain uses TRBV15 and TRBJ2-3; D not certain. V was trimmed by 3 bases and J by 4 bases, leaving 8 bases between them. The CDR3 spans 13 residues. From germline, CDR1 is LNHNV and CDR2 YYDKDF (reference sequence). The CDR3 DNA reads TGTGCCACCAGCAGGGAGAATGCAGATACGCAGTATTTT. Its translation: CATSRENADTQYF.

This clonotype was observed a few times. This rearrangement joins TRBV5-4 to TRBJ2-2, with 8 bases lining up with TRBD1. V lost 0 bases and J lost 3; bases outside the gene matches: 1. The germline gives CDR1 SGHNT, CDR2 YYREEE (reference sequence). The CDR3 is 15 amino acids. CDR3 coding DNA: TGTGCCAGCAGCTTGGACAGGGGGTACACCGGGGAGCTGTTTTTT. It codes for CASSLDRGYTGELFF.

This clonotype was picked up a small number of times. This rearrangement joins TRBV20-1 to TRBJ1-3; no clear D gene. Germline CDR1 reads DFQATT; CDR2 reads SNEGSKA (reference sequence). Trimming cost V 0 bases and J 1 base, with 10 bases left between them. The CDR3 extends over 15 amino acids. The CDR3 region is CSARDLEGSGNTIYF. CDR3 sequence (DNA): TGCAGTGCTAGAGATCTAGAGGGATCTGGAAACACCATATATTTT.

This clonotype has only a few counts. The CDR3 coding sequence is TGTGCCATCAGTGAGTCCCTACAGGGGTCGGTTGAAAAACTGTTTTTT. Protein product: CAISESLQGSVEKLFF. The J gene is TRBJ1-4, the V gene TRBV10-3; 7 positions match TRBD1. The CDR3 extends over 16 amino acids. Germline trimming cut 0 bases from V and 7 bases from J; bases unmatched to any gene: 8. Germline loops: CDR1 ENHRY, CDR2 SYGVKD.

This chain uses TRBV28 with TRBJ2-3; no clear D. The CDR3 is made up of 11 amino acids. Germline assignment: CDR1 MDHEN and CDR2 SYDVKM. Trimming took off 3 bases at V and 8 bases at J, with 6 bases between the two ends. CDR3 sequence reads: CASSFWGTQYF. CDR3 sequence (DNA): TGTGCCAGCAGTTTTTGGGGTACGCAGTATTTT.

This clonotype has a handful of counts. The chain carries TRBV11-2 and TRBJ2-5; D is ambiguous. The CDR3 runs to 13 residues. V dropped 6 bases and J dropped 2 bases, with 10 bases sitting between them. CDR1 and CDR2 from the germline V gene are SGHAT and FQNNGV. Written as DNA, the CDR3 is TGTGCCAGCAGTTGGCAGTCTCAAGAGACCCAGTACTTC. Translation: CASSWQSQETQYF.

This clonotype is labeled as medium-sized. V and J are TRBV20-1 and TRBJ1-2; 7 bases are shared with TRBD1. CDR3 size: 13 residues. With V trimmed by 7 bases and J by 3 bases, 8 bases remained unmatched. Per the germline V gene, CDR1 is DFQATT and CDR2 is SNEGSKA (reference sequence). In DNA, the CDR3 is TGCAGTGTACAGGACAGGAAGGACTATGGCTACACCTTC. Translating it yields CSVQDRKDYGYTF.

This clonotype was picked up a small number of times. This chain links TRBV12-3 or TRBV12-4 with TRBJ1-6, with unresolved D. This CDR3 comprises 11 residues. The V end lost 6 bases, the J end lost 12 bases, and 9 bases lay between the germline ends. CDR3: CASSRGVPLHF. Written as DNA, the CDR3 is TGTGCCAGCAGCAGAGGAGTACCCCTCCACTTT.